This TCR beta chain stems from a study of early T cells in non-severe SARS-CoV-2 infection. Trimming took 4 bases from V and 6 from J; bases not matched to a gene: 4. This CDR3 is 14 amino acids long. The V gene's germline CDR1 is ENHRY and CDR2 SYGVKD. One entry per CDR3 protein results from TCRdb running MiXCR on the 5' RACE reads. In the table there are about 55,000 distinct CDR3 sequences, 14% to 15% of which are singletons. This chain links TRBV10-3 with TRBJ2-3; 10 bases map to TRBD2. This clonotype was obtained from an adult who was a healthcare worker with PCR-confirmed SARS-CoV-2 infection or an uninfected control (not recorded which). The source material was whole blood, sampled at baseline. CDR3 in amino acids: CAISASGRGDTQYF. In DNA form, the CDR3 reads TGTGCCATCAGTGCTAGCGGGAGAGGGGATACGCAGTATTTT.